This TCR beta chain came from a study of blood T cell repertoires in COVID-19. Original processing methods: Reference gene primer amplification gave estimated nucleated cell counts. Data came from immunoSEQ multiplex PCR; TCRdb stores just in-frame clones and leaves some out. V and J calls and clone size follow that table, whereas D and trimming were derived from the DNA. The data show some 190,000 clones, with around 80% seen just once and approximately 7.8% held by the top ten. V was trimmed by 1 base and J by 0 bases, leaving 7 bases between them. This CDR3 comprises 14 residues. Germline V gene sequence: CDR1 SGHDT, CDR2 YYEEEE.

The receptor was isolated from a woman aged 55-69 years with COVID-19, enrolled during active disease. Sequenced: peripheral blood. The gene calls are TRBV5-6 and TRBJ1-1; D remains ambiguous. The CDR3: CASSLWQVNTEAFF. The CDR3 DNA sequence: TGTGCCAGCAGCTTGTGGCAGGTGAACACTGAAGCTTTCTTT. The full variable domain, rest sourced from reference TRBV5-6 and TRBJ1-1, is DAGVTQSPTHLIKTRGQQVTLRCSPKSGHDTVSWYQQALGQGPQFIFQYYEEEERQRGNFPDRFSGHQFPNYSSELNVNALLLGDSALYLCASSLWQVNTEAFFGQGTRLTVV.